This T cell receptor beta chain was observed in a study of T cell repertoires in cytomegalovirus infection (dated by TCRdb to about 2019). Background on the whole study: Donor HLA type was relevant to the analysis, because carriage of CMV infection together with the matching HLA type was indicated by public TCR beta signatures. General findings and caveats noted by the study authors: Carriers of CMV infection plus the relevant HLA type were discriminated by the cumulative frequency of public TCR beta family members in the study cohort and in an independent approximately 360-donor cohort. The ex vivo response was dominated by HLA-C-restricted CMV-specific TCR beta clonotypes, which also provided the single most frequent clonotype in two of eight donors.

The CDR1 and CDR2 encoded by the germline V gene are SGHTA and FQGNSA. Here V drops 5 bases and J drops 5 bases, and the junction holds 8 bases not matched to any gene. Including cysteine and phenylalanine, the CDR3 has 16 amino acids. The sequence is cut down to CDR3 DNA, 48 bases in frame from base 1. Instrument used: Illumina HiSeq 1500. TCRdb redid the processing of the public reads, applying fastp at Q25 and MiXCR, and retained in-frame beta chains. When rows share a CDR3 protein, they turn into one entry using the most common DNA and genes. The sample includes some 440,000 distinct CDR3 sequences, with under 40% observed a single time. Of the sample, roughly an eighth is held by the ten largest clones. The sample holds many counts of this clonotype. Its antigen remains undetermined. One base away there is no much larger clone; base qualities are not given.

Material: PBMCs. The clonotype comes from a human donor in good health (CMV status not recorded). Some clones in this sample may be carry-over from other donors' samples. The chain is made from TRBV7-2 and TRBJ2-1, with 11 middle bases fitting TRBD2. The CDR3 protein sequence reads: CASSGTSGIRNNEQFF. The DNA sequence is TGTGCCAGCAGCGGGACTAGCGGAATCCGAAACAATGAGCAGTTCTTC.